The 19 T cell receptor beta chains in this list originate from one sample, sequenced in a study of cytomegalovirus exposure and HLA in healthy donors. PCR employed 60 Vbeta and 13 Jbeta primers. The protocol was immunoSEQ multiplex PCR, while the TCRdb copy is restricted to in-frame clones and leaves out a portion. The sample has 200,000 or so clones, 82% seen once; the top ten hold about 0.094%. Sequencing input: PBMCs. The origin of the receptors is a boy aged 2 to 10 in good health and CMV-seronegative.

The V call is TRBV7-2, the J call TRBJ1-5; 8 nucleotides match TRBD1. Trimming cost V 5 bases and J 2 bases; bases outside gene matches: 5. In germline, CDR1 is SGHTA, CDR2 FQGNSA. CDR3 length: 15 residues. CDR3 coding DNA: TGTGCCAGCAGCCCAGGGGGCAGAGGCAATCAGCCCCAGCATTTT. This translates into CASSPGGRGNQPQHF. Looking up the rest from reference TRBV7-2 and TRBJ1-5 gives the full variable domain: GAGVSQSPSNKVTEKGKDVELRCDPISGHTALYWYRQSLGQGLEFLIYFQGNSAPDKSGLPSDRFSAERTGGSVSTLTIQRTQQEDSAVYLCASSPGGRGNQPQHFGDGTRLSIL.

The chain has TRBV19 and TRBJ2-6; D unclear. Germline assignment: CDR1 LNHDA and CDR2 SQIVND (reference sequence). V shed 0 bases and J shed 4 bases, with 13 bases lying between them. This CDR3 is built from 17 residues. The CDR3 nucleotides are TGTGCCAGTAGTATAGATCCCCAAGCGTCGGGGGCCAACGTCCTGACTTTC. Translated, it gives CASSIDPQASGANVLTF.

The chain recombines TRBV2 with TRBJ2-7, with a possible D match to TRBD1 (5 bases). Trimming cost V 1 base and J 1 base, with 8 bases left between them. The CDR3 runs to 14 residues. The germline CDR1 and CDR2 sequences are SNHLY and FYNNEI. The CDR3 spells CASSEDRNSYEQYF. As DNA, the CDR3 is TGTGCCAGCAGTGAAGACAGGAATTCCTACGAGCAGTACTTC.

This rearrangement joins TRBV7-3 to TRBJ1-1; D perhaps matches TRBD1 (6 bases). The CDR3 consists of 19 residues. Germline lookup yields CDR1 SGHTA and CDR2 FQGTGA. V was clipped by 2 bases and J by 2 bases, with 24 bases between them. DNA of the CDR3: TGTGCCAGCAGCTTATTCCCAGGACAGCCTACTAATCCCAACACTGAAGCTTTCTTT. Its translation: CASSLFPGQPTNPNTEAFF.

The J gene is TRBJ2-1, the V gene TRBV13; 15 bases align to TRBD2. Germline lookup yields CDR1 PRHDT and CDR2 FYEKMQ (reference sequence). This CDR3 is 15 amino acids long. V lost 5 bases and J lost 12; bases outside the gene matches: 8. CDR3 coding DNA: TGTGCCAGCAGCCCCCGGACTAGCGGGGGGGTTGTGCAGTTCTTC. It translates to CASSPRTSGGVVQFF.

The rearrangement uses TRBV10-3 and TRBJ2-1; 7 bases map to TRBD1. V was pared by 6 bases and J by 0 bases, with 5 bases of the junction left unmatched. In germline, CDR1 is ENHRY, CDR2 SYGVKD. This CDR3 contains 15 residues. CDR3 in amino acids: CAISLTGNSYNEQFF. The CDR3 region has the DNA TGTGCCATCAGCCTGACAGGGAACTCCTACAATGAGCAGTTCTTC.

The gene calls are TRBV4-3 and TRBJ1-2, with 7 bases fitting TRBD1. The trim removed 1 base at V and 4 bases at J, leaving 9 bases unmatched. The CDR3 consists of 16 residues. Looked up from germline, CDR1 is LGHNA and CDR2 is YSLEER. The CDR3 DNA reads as TGCGCCAGCAGCCAAGGTGGAGGGGGCAGGAGCTATGGCTACACCTTC. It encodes CASSQGGGGRSYGYTF.

CDR3 residues: CATSRGFTSGGVEQYF. As DNA, the CDR3 is TGTGCCACCAGCAGAGGGTTCACTAGCGGGGGGGTTGAGCAGTACTTC. V gene TRBV15 combines with J gene TRBJ2-7; 13 bases are shared with TRBD2. Germline V gives CDR1 LNHNV, CDR2 YYDKDF (reference sequence). The CDR3 runs 16 residues. The V and J ends lost 1 base and 7 bases, in that order; junction bases with no gene match: 7.

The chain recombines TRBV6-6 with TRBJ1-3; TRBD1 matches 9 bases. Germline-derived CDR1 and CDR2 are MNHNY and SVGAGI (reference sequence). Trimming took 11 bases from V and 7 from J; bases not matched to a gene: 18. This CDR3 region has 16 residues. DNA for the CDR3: TGTGCCTGCCAATTACCGGGACAGGGTTCGGTCAACACCATATATTTT. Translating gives CACQLPGQGSVNTIYF.

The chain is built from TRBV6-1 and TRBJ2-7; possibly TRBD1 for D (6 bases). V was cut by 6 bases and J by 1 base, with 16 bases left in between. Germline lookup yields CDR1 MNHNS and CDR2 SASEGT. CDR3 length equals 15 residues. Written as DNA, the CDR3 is TGTGCCAGCAGGGGAAACAGGGTTTCTTCCTACGAGCAGTACTTC. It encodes CASRGNRVSSYEQYF.

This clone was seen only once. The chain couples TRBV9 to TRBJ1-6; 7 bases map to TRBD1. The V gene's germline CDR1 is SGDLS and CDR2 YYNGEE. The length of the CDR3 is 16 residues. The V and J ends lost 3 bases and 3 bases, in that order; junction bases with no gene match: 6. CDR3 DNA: TGTGCCAGCAGCGAGGCTCAGGGGGTCTATAATTCACCCCTCCACTTT. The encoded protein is CASSEAQGVYNSPLHF.

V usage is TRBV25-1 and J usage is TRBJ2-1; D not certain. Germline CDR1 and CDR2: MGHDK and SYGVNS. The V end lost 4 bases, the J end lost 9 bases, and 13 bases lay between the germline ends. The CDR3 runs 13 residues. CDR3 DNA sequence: TGTGCCAGCAGTGCGGGTCCCTTGTTTGAGCAGTTCTTC. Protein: CASSAGPLFEQFF.

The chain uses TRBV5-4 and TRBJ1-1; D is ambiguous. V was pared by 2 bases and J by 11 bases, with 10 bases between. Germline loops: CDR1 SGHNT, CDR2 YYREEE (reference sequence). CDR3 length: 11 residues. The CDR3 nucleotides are TGTGCCAGCAGCTTCGGGTACCTTGCTTTCTTT. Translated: CASSFGYLAFF.

CDR3 DNA: TGTGCCAGCAGCTTACTCGCGGGGGGGGGTAATTCACCCCTCCACTTT. It is translated as CASSLLAGGGNSPLHF. The rearrangement joins TRBV11-1 to TRBJ1-6; D might be TRBD1 (5 bases). The CDR3 totals 16 residues. The germline gives CDR1 SGHAT, CDR2 FQDESV (reference sequence). V lost 2 bases, J lost 6 bases, and 14 bases lay in between.

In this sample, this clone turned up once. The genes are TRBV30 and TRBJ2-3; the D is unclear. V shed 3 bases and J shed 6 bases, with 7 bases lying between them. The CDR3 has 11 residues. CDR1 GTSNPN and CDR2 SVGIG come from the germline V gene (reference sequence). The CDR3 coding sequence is TGTGCCTGGAGCTTGTCGGATACGCAGTATTTT. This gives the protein CAWSLSDTQYF.

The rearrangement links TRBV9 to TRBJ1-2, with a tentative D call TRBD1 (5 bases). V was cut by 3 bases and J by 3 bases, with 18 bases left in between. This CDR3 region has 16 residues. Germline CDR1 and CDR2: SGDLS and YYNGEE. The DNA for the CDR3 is TGTGCCAGCAGCGCGGCGGCGGGGGGATGGGACTATGGCTACACCTTC. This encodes CASSAAAGGWDYGYTF.

In DNA, the CDR3 is TGTGCCAGCAGTCGACAGGGGAGGGCTAATGAAAAACTGTTTTTT. This codes for CASSRQGRANEKLFF. The gene calls are TRBV7-2 and TRBJ1-4, with TRBD1 matching 8 bases. The V and J ends lost 6 bases and 3 bases, in that order; junction bases with no gene match: 6. This CDR3 has 15 amino acids. The V gene's germline CDR1 is SGHTA and CDR2 FQGNSA.

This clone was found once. The CDR3 is CASSAPGATGSTEAFF. CDR3 coding DNA: TGTGCCAGCAGCGCACCTGGGGCTACAGGGAGCACTGAAGCTTTCTTT. The chain has TRBV5-4 and TRBJ1-1; tentatively, D is TRBD1 (6 bases). The V and J ends lost 4 bases and 4 bases respectively, with 20 bases between them. The CDR3 extends over 16 amino acids. CDR1 and CDR2 (germline): SGHNT, YYREEE (reference sequence).

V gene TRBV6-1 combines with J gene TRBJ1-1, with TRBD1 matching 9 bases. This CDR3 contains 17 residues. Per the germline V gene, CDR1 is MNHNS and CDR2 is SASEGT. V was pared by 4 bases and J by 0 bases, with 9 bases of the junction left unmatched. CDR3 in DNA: TGTGCCAGCAGTGGGGACAGGGTGGTATACATGAACACTGAAGCTTTCTTT. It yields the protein CASSGDRVVYMNTEAFF.